The T cell receptor beta chain described here comes from a study of CD8+ T cells in alopecia areata. Study findings and constraints: An increase in clonality over normal scalp was evident in lesional scalp, especially alopecia totalis/universalis.

RNA was isolated and reverse transcribed to cDNA, the sequencing template. Generated by immunoSEQ multiplex PCR, the TCRdb table keeps only in-frame clones and is missing some. Counted here are over 150,000 clones, around 50% occurring once; the ten biggest clones make up roughly 14%. This clone came up a few times. No antigen is known for it. The TCR was taken from a human donor with alopecia areata. The sequencing used CD4+ T cells sorted from blood, collected at week 0.

The CDR3 reads CATSSTYTGELFF. DNA for the CDR3: TGTGCCACCAGCAGTACCTACACCGGGGAGCTGTTTTTT. The chain employs TRBV15 and TRBJ2-2; D is undetermined. V was trimmed by 3 bases and J by 3 bases, leaving 5 bases between them. This CDR3 has 13 residues. CDR1 is LNHNV, CDR2 YYDKDF, per germline (reference sequence). The full variable domain, in which reference TRBV15 and TRBJ2-2 provide the parts outside the CDR3, is DAMVIQNPRYQVTQFGKPVTLSCSQTLNHNVMYWYQQKSSQAPKLLFHYYDKDFNNEADTPDNFQSRRPNTSFCFLDIRSPGLGDTAMYLCATSSTYTGELFFGEGSRLTVL.